The clone carrying this T cell receptor beta chain was found once. Sequencing targeted TCR beta in T cells from blood (CD8+ and CD4+). These data originate in a study of CD8 T cells in Susac syndrome. After extraction with the RNeasy kit, 0.5 to 1 ug of the RNA was reverse transcribed using random hexamers. Across 54 Vbeta and 13 Jbeta, immunoSEQ multiplex PCR amplified TCR beta CDR3. From the immunoSEQ multiplex PCR reads, TCRdb called clonotypes with MiXCR, one entry per CDR3 protein. The sample holds around 69,000 distinct CDR3 sequences, over 90% seen once. V was trimmed by 6 bases and J by 1 base, leaving 12 bases between them. This CDR3 spans 14 amino acids. CDR1 is SNHLY, CDR2 FYNNEI, per germline.

The TCR originated in a human donor with multiple sclerosis. The chain employs TRBV2 and TRBJ1-2; D gene unclear. Specimen: CD4+ T cells from PBMCs. In DNA form, the CDR3 reads TGTGCCAGCAGCCATCCGACGGATAACTATGGCTACACCTTC. The encoded protein is CASSHPTDNYGYTF.